This TCR beta chain was sequenced in a study of metastatic and nonmetastatic thyroid tumors. Looking at the study overall: Both malignant and benign thyroid patients supplied peripheral blood and tumor or nodule tissue samples, across which the repertoires of these patients were then compared. Study observations and caveats: It was reported that TCR beta diversity was significantly higher in malignant thyroid tumors than benign nodules, in blood and tumor.

Prior to thyroid surgery, none of the patients had received any treatment. This clone was seen ten or more times. As yet, its antigen is unknown. Trimming cost V 8 bases and J 0 bases, with 11 bases left between them. The CDR3 spans 14 residues. Germline CDR1 MNHEY, CDR2 SVGEGT. Via MiXCR, TCRdb re-called the PCR reads. There are roughly 25,000 clones in the sample; 15% occur only once, and about 3.6% lies in the top ten. The sequence was obtained from a female donor with papillary thyroid cancer or a benign thyroid nodule (not recorded which). Some clones in this sample may be carry-over from other donors' samples. Material: blood. The rearrangement joins TRBV6-2 or TRBV6-3 to TRBJ1-5, with D unresolved. The CDR3 DNA follows: TGTGCCAGCGTTGGCGGAGATAGCAATCAGCCCCAGCATTTT. Its protein is CASVGGDSNQPQHF.